A single sample gave rise to the 18 T cell receptor beta chains below, sequenced in a study of T cell changes during pregnancy in multiple sclerosis. The protocol was immunoSEQ multiplex PCR, while the TCRdb copy is restricted to in-frame clones and leaves out a portion. The sample includes approximately 48,000 clones, under 95% of them seen just once. The sequencing here drew on CD8+ T cells from peripheral blood mononuclear cells, taken before pregnancy. These receptor sequences come from a female donor with multiple sclerosis, enrolled in a pregnancy study.

The chain is built from TRBV25-1 and TRBJ1-2; 7 bases match TRBD1. This CDR3 is built from 11 residues. Losses at the gene ends were 8 bases for V and 6 bases for J; bases not matched to a gene: 3. Germline V gives CDR1 MGHDK, CDR2 SYGVNS. The CDR3 protein is CASGQANGYTF. DNA of the CDR3: TGTGCCAGCGGACAGGCCAATGGCTACACCTTC.

The CDR3 spells CASSVMSANTGELFF. The CDR3 DNA is TGTGCCAGCAGCGTGATGAGCGCGAACACCGGGGAGCTGTTTTTT. This rearrangement joins TRBV9 to TRBJ2-2; D not resolved. This CDR3 region has 15 residues. Germline V gene sequence: CDR1 SGDLS, CDR2 YYNGEE. V was clipped by 2 bases and J by 0 bases, with 8 bases between them.

The gene calls are TRBV5-1 and TRBJ2-1, with D possibly being TRBD2 (6 bases). The CDR3 contains 14 residues. CDR1 is SGHRS and CDR2 is YFSETQ in the germline V gene. Trimming pared 0 bases from V and 9 bases from J, leaving 13 bases between. In DNA, the CDR3 is TGCGCCAGCAGCTTGGTAAACGGGGGAGTTGAGCAGTTCTTC. As protein: CASSLVNGGVEQFF.

This chain uses TRBV19 with TRBJ1-4; TRBD1 aligns across 7 bases. There are 15 residues in the CDR3. V lost 5 bases to trimming and J lost 4 bases; unmatched junction nucleotides: 7. Germline V gene lookup returns CDR1 LNHDA and CDR2 SQIVND (reference sequence). CDR3 in amino acids: CASSAGTAINEKLFF. Written as DNA, the CDR3 is TGTGCCAGTAGTGCCGGGACAGCGATTAATGAAAAACTGTTTTTT. Complete variable domain (other parts from reference TRBV19 and TRBJ1-4): DGGITQSPKYLFRKEGQNVTLSCEQNLNHDAMYWYRQDPGQGLRLIYYSQIVNDFQKGDIAEGYSVSREKKESFPLTVTSAQKNPTAFYLCASSAGTAINEKLFFGSGTQLSVL.

The chain recombines TRBV5-5 with TRBJ1-2; D possibly corresponds to TRBD1 (5 bases). Germline V CDR1 and CDR2: SGHKS, YYEKEE (reference sequence). The CDR3 is 15 residues long. V was clipped by 6 bases and J by 1 base, with 16 bases between them. The CDR3 reads CASTNVVRVNYGYTF. The CDR3, as DNA: TGTGCCAGCACCAATGTAGTCAGGGTTAACTATGGCTACACCTTC.

This rearrangement joins TRBV4-1 to TRBJ1-1; D is possibly TRBD1 (6 bases). V was trimmed by 1 base and J by 6 bases, leaving 6 bases between them. The CDR3 consists of 12 residues. CDR1 and CDR2 from the germline V gene are MGHRA and YSYEKL. CDR3 region: CASSQGGPEAFF. As DNA, the CDR3 is TGCGCCAGCAGCCAAGGGGGGCCTGAAGCTTTCTTT.

V gene TRBV9 combines with J gene TRBJ2-5, with a tentative D call TRBD1 (6 bases). The CDR3 has 15 amino acids. The V gene's germline CDR1 is SGDLS and CDR2 YYNGEE. Deletions cut 3 bases from V and 2 bases from J, with 14 bases between. For the CDR3, the DNA is TGTGCCAGCAGCGGGGGGCTTAGTGATCAAGAGACCCAGTACTTC. Its translation is CASSGGLSDQETQYF.

The chain carries TRBV9 and TRBJ1-1; the D gene is possibly TRBD1 (5 bases). Germline V gene sequence: CDR1 SGDLS, CDR2 YYNGEE. The CDR3 totals 17 residues. V was trimmed by 0 bases and J by 1 base, leaving 16 bases between them. CDR3 sequence: CASSVDPGGAQNTEAFF. The CDR3 region has the DNA TGTGCCAGCAGCGTAGACCCCGGTGGGGCCCAGAACACTGAAGCTTTCTTT.

The chain uses TRBV25-1 and TRBJ1-1, with TRBD1 matching over 8 bases. CDR1 and CDR2 (germline): MGHDK, SYGVNS. The junction had 3 bases not matched to a gene; V was cut back by 6 bases and J by 0 bases. The CDR3 consists of 14 residues. CDR3 bases: TGTGCCAGCAGCACAGGGGGGATGAACACTGAAGCTTTCTTT. Encoded protein: CASSTGGMNTEAFF.

This clone was counted once. J is TRBJ2-7 and V is TRBV6-5; TRBD1 aligns across 8 bases. The CDR3 runs 15 residues. Trimming at V came to 8 bases and at J to 7 bases, leaving 16 bases not matched to a gene. Germline CDR1 and CDR2: MNHEY and SVGAGI. The CDR3 here is CASGSAGTGIWEQYF. The CDR3 DNA sequence: TGTGCCAGCGGATCCGCCGGGACAGGCATTTGGGAGCAGTACTTC.

The gene calls are TRBV29-1 and TRBJ1-1; no definite D call. Germline CDR1 reads SQVTM; CDR2 reads ANQGSEA. The CDR3 covers 13 residues. Deletions cut 2 bases from V and 0 bases from J, with 7 bases between. The CDR3 reads CSVETTVNTEAFF. Written as DNA, the CDR3 is TGCAGCGTTGAAACCACGGTGAACACTGAAGCTTTCTTT.

The genes are TRBV5-6 and TRBJ1-2, with D possibly TRBD1 on 6 matching bases. Trimming shortened V by 0 bases and J by 7 bases, and 13 bases separated the two germline ends. The germline V gene has CDR1 SGHDT and CDR2 YYEEEE. The CDR3 covers 14 residues. In DNA, the CDR3 is TGTGCCAGCAGCTTGGGGCGGGGGGGCATTGGCTACACCTTC. Translated, it gives CASSLGRGGIGYTF.

A few counts support this clone. The chain is built from TRBV5-5 and TRBJ1-4, with TRBD1 matching 9 bases. The CDR3 covers 17 residues. V gave up 4 bases and J gave up 7 bases; unmatched junction bases: 14. Germline V gene sequence: CDR1 SGHKS, CDR2 YYEKEE (reference sequence). In nucleotides, the CDR3 is TGTGCCAGCAGCCAAGAAGAGGGGGGACAGGGCCGTGAAAAACTGTTTTTT. Its translation is CASSQEEGGQGREKLFF.

This clone was detected only once. This chain links TRBV10-3 with TRBJ2-5, with D perhaps matching TRBD2 (5 bases). V lost 2 bases and J 5 bases, leaving 12 bases between the germline ends. Germline V CDR1 and CDR2: ENHRY, SYGVKD. The CDR3 contains 14 residues. The DNA of the CDR3 is TGTGCCATCAGTGAGGCCGCTACGGGGGAGACCCAGTACTTC. Its translation: CAISEAATGETQYF.

The rearrangement links TRBV6-4 to TRBJ2-3, with a tentative D call TRBD2 (6 bases). Trimming pared 0 bases from V and 0 bases from J, leaving 10 bases between. CDR1 is MRHNA and CDR2 is SNTAGT in the germline V gene. The CDR3 length is 16 residues. This chain's CDR3 is CASSDSVGGSTDTQYF. The CDR3 region has the DNA TGTGCCAGCAGTGACTCCGTGGGGGGTAGCACAGATACGCAGTATTTT.

The CDR3 DNA sequence: TGTGCCAGCAGCTTAGTAAGGGGTCCCGAGGGGGCCAACGTCCTGACTTTC. Its translation: CASSLVRGPEGANVLTF. The rearrangement links TRBV7-9 to TRBJ2-6; D may be TRBD1 (5 bases). V lost 1 base and J lost 4, with 14 bases in between. The CDR3 has 17 amino acids. Germline V gene data show CDR1 as SEHNR and CDR2 as FQNEAQ (reference sequence).

V is TRBV5-1 and J is TRBJ2-5, with 10 bases aligning to TRBD1. Germline-derived CDR1 and CDR2 are SGHRS and YFSETQ. After removal of 3 bases from V and 2 bases from J, the junction contained 7 bases not matched to a gene. The CDR3 sequence is 16 residues long. CDR3 in amino acids: CASSSPGTGEQETQYF. Here the CDR3 DNA reads TGCGCCAGCAGCTCTCCCGGGACAGGGGAACAAGAGACCCAGTACTTC.

The J gene is TRBJ1-1, the V gene TRBV4-3, with D uncertain. Trimming removed 0 bases from V and 5 bases from J, with 13 bases in between. In germline, CDR1 is LGHNA, CDR2 YSLEER. This CDR3 is built from 15 residues. The CDR3 protein is CASSQDTYEGTEAFF. The CDR3 nucleotides read TGCGCCAGCAGCCAAGATACGTACGAGGGAACTGAAGCTTTCTTT.